A selection of T cell receptor beta chains follows, all from one sample in a study of blood T cell repertoires in COVID-19. Repertoires were generated with immunoSEQ multiplex PCR, while TCRdb's copy carries only in-frame clones and drops some. Of 150,000 to 200,000 clones listed, roughly three quarters were seen once; the top ten hold around a sixth. The sequencing input was PBMCs or T cells enriched from blood (not recorded which). Source of these receptors: a woman in her fifties or sixties with acute COVID-19. Both conserved end residues are part of each CDR3. The D gene is left open where the match is weak. Where a row states a size, it is once, few, many or the class of an expanded clone; other rows omit it.

TRBJ1-5 | NA | TRBV7-2 | NA | CASSPTGYNQPQHF | TGTGCCAGCAGCCCAACAGGGTACAATCAGCCCCAGCATTTT
TRBJ1-2 | NA | TRBV6-5 | NA | CASSYSGANYGYTF | TGTGCCAGCAGTTACTCAGGAGCCAACTATGGCTACACCTTC
TRBJ2-5 | NA | TRBV5-1 | NA | CASSTGQGQETQYF | TGCGCCAGCAGCACGGGACAAGGACAAGAGACCCAGTACTTC
TRBJ1-1 | NA | TRBV6-4 | NA | CASSDSPDRGTEAFF | TGTGCCAGCAGTGACTCCCCGGACAGAGGCACTGAAGCTTTCTTT
TRBJ1-6 | NA | TRBV7-2 | NA | CASRTDSVHSPLHF | TGTGCCAGCAGAACAGACAGCGTGCATTCACCCCTCCACTTT
TRBJ2-2 | once | TRBV19 | TRBD2 | CASDRTSGVTGELFF | TGTGCCAGTGACAGGACTAGCGGGGTGACCGGGGAGCTGTTTTTT
TRBJ1-3 | NA | TRBV5-1 | NA | CASSLGPAGLSGNTIYF | TGCGCCAGCAGCTTGGGTCCGGCAGGACTCTCTGGAAACACCATATATTTT
TRBJ1-3 | few | TRBV5-4 | NA | CASSLRGGNTIYF | TGTGCCAGCAGCTTAAGGGGCGGAAACACCATATATTTT
TRBJ2-6 | NA | TRBV6-4 | TRBD1 | CASSSGTGGFGANVLTF | TGTGCCAGCAGTTCCGGGACAGGGGGCTTTGGGGCCAACGTCCTGACTTTC
TRBJ1-1 | once | TRBV3-1/TRBV3-2 | TRBD1 | CASSLNLGTAEAFF | TGTGCCAGCAGCCTTAATTTAGGGACAGCTGAAGCTTTCTTT
TRBJ2-3 | few | TRBV3-1/TRBV3-2 | TRBD1 | CASSHRLDRGGTDTQYF | TGTGCCAGCAGCCACCGACTGGACAGGGGGGGCACAGATACGCAGTATTTT
TRBJ2-6 | NA | TRBV7-9 | TRBD1 | CASNGQGDSGANVLTF | TGTGCCAGCAACGGACAGGGTGACTCTGGGGCCAACGTCCTGACTTTC
TRBJ1-2 | NA | TRBV7-9 | TRBD1 | CASSLTGVDYGYTF | TGTGCCAGCAGCTTGACAGGGGTTGACTATGGCTACACCTTC